This T cell receptor beta chain was recovered during a study of metastatic and nonmetastatic thyroid tumors (TCRdb year 2020). A note on the overall study: Repertoires from peripheral blood and from tumor or nodule tissue samples of malignant and benign thyroid patients were compared. Points the paper makes about the study in general: TCR beta diversity was reported as significantly higher in malignant tumors than in benign nodules, in both blood and tumor samples.

This clone has at least ten counts. No cognate antigen has been identified for it. The input lacks base qualities; no much larger clone sits a single base away. For CDR1 and CDR2, the germline V gene lists SGHTS and YDEGEE. The CDR3 goes from the cysteine to the phenylalanine over 11 residues. CDR3 DNA is the only sequence kept; it has 33 bases, read in frame from the first base. The V end loses 0 bases and the J end loses 4 bases, and a stretch of 1 base separates them. Libraries were prepared through PCR. TCRdb lists the instrument as Illumina HiSeq 4000. High-throughput sequencing was used to profile the TCR beta-chain CDR3 region of each patient. The authors processed their data as follows. CDR3 differences across clinicopathological groups were used to build a classifier for discriminating distant-metastatic papillary thyroid cancer patients. The Shannon index was used to assess repertoire diversity, and the Morisita-Horn index was used to assess tumor-blood repertoire similarity. TCRdb trimmed public reads at Q25 via fastp, called clones via MiXCR and kept in-frame beta chains. The authors' filters were not applied to this entry. The sample contains over 10,000 clones, more than 20% of them found a single time. The top ten clones comprise 55% to 75% of the sample.

Before undergoing thyroid surgery, none of the patients had been given any kind of treatment. The study retrospectively analysed patient clinical samples collected from the early 2010s to the late 2010s using T-cell receptor beta sequencing. The rearranged chain carries TRBV5-8 and TRBJ1-2; the D gene cannot be resolved reliably. Sample: blood. The receptor was derived from a male donor with papillary thyroid cancer or a benign thyroid nodule (not recorded which). Some clones in this sample may be carry-over from other donors' samples. The CDR3 protein is CASSLVYGYTF. The DNA is TGTGCCAGCAGCTTGGTCTATGGCTACACCTTC.